These 5 T cell receptor beta chains originate from one sample sequenced in a study of CD8 T cells in Susac syndrome. Random hexamers were used to reverse transcribe an amount of roughly 0.45 to 1 ug RNA. A single record per CDR3 protein comes from TCRdb applying MiXCR to the immunoSEQ multiplex PCR reads. The repertoire consists of under 200,000 distinct CDR3 sequences, with roughly 96% occurring once and the leading ten covering roughly 0.16%. Sequenced: CD8+ T cells from PBMCs. These receptors all stem from a human donor with multiple sclerosis.

V is TRBV28 and J is TRBJ1-4; D unclear. With 5 bases removed from V and 1 base from J, the gap between germline ends came to 14 bases. This CDR3 comprises 16 residues. Germline-derived CDR1 and CDR2 are MDHEN and SYDVKM. As DNA, the CDR3 is TGTGCCAGCAGTCCCCGGGTGGGAGTAACTAATGAAAAACTGTTTTTT. It is translated as CASSPRVGVTNEKLFF.

The chain recombines TRBV20-1 with TRBJ2-7; D remains unclear. Deletions cut 0 bases from V and 0 bases from J, with 12 bases between. This CDR3 has 15 residues. Germline CDR1 DFQATT, CDR2 SNEGSKA (reference sequence). The CDR3 coding sequence is TGCAGTGCTAGAGATCCCATGGCAAGCTCCTACGAGCAGTACTTC. It codes for CSARDPMASSYEQYF.

In this sample, this clonotype turned up a few times. The J gene is TRBJ2-1, the V gene TRBV28; 10 nucleotides match TRBD2. The V segment lost 5 bases and the J segment 3 bases; nucleotides outside the gene matches: 4. Looked up from germline, CDR1 is MDHEN and CDR2 is SYDVKM. The CDR3 runs 15 residues. In nucleotides, the CDR3 is TGTGCCAGCAGTCCATTAGCGGGAGGCTACAATGAGCAGTTCTTC. Its translation: CASSPLAGGYNEQFF.

V and J are TRBV29-1 and TRBJ2-7, with D unresolved. The V end lost 4 bases, the J end lost 0 bases, and 7 bases lay between the germline ends. From germline, CDR1 is SQVTM and CDR2 ANQGSEA. The length of the CDR3 is 12 residues. The CDR3 DNA reads as TGCAGCGTTGTACCCAGCTCCTACGAGCAGTACTTC. Translating gives CSVVPSSYEQYF.

This sequence joins TRBV20-1 and TRBJ2-7, with D perhaps TRBD2 (6 bases). The CDR3 runs 11 residues. V was trimmed by 6 bases and J by 3 bases, leaving 9 bases between them. In germline, CDR1 is DFQATT, CDR2 SNEGSKA (reference sequence). The CDR3 reads CSAARDYEQYF. CDR3 sequence (DNA): TGCAGTGCCGCGCGGGACTACGAGCAGTACTTC.